A single sample gave rise to the 29 T cell receptor beta chains below, sequenced in a study of Graves' ophthalmopathy and Graves' hyperthyroidism. Amplification targeted the TCR beta CDR3 regions, with RNA transcripts as the source material. The first round was an RT-PCR with HTBI primers, and the second round was a multiplex PCR. Each CDR3 protein is one row after TCRdb ran MiXCR on the multiplex PCR reads. Of approximately 540,000 distinct CDR3 sequences in the sample, under 45% were seen once. Material for sequencing was peripheral blood or thyroid tissue (not recorded which). The origin of the receptors is an adult man with Graves' hyperthyroidism.

This clonotype came up many times. This chain connects TRBV12-3 or TRBV12-4 to TRBJ2-7, with 13 bases aligning to TRBD2. The CDR3 is 17 residues long. Unmatched junction bases numbered 7, after V lost 3 bases and J lost 2 bases. Written as DNA, the CDR3 is TGTGCCAGCAGTTTTTCGGGACTAGCGGGGCCAACCTACGAGCAGTACTTC. Translated, it gives CASSFSGLAGPTYEQYF.

This clonotype was seen ten or more times. The chain uses TRBV12-3 or TRBV12-4 and TRBJ1-1, with D perhaps matching TRBD1 (5 bases). The CDR3 length is 15 residues. V was pared by 2 bases and J by 5 bases, with 15 bases between. The CDR3, as DNA: TGTGCCAGCAGTTTACAGGGTGGAGGCGGTACTGAAGCTTTCTTT. Amino acid sequence: CASSLQGGGGTEAFF.

This clonotype occurred many times. The rearrangement uses TRBV28 and TRBJ2-7, with D perhaps being TRBD1 or TRBD2 (5 bases each). Trimming stripped 3 bases from V and 7 bases from J, with 10 bases between. CDR3 length equals 12 residues. CDR1 is MDHEN and CDR2 is SYDVKM in the germline V gene. The DNA of the CDR3 is TGTGCCAGCAGTTTCGGGACGAAGGAGCAGTACTTC. Its translation: CASSFGTKEQYF.

This sequence joins TRBV27 and TRBJ1-1; D call uncertain. The germline V gene has CDR1 MNHEY and CDR2 SMNVEV (reference sequence). V lost 3 bases and J 2 bases, leaving 10 bases between the germline ends. This CDR3 comprises 14 residues. CDR3 sequence reads: CASSFSDSNTEAFF. The CDR3 region has the DNA TGTGCCAGCAGTTTTTCAGACTCTAACACTGAAGCTTTCTTT.

Points on this clonotype: Mismatch with germline at one junction end may stem from a read error. The chain uses TRBV25-1 and TRBJ1-1, with D perhaps TRBD1 (5 bases). Germline-derived CDR1 and CDR2 are MGHDK and SYGVNS. The CDR3 is made up of 17 amino acids. This CDR3 reads CACSAPGLGQWGTEAFF. CDR3 DNA: TGTGCCTGCAGTGCTCCCGGCTTGGGGCAATGGGGCACTGAAGCTTTCTTT.

This clonotype has only a few counts. The V call is TRBV2, the J call TRBJ1-4; D call uncertain. V shed 2 bases and J shed 5 bases, with 9 bases lying between them. Germline V gene lookup returns CDR1 SNHLY and CDR2 FYNNEI. There are 14 residues in the CDR3. CDR3 sequence (DNA): TGTGCCAGCAGTGAACAGGCGAAAAATGAAAAACTGTTTTTT. Its translation: CASSEQAKNEKLFF.

The chain uses TRBV3-1 and TRBJ1-1; maybe TRBD1 (5 bases). Germline CDR1 LGHDT, CDR2 YNNKEL (reference sequence). CDR3 size: 14 residues. Trimming removed 3 bases from V and 7 bases from J, with 15 bases in between. Here the CDR3 reads CASSHAYRDYEAFF. The CDR3 coding sequence is TGTGCCAGCAGCCACGCTTACCGGGACTATGAAGCTTTCTTT.

This rearrangement joins TRBV25-1 to TRBJ1-6, with 8 bases fitting TRBD1. V gave up 4 bases and J gave up 6 bases; unmatched junction bases: 11. In germline, CDR1 is MGHDK, CDR2 SYGVNS. CDR3 length: 17 residues. The CDR3 coding sequence is TGTGCCAGCAGTGCTAGAGTCGTAGGACAGGGTAATTCACCCCTCCACTTT. Amino acids: CASSARVVGQGNSPLHF. The full variable domain, rest sourced from reference TRBV25-1 and TRBJ1-6, is EADIYQTPRYLVIGTGKKITLECSQTMGHDKMYWYQQDPGMELHLIHYSYGVNSTEKGDLSSESTVSRIRTEHFPLTLESARPSHTSQYLCASSARVVGQGNSPLHFGNGTRLTVT.

CDR3 loop: CASSLGRLAGGPGYEQYF. The CDR3 DNA is TGTGCCAGCAGCTTAGGTCGACTAGCGGGAGGGCCGGGGTACGAGCAGTACTTC. The V gene is TRBV11-2, the J gene TRBJ2-7; 14 bases are a match to TRBD2. The CDR3 sequence is 18 residues long. Trimming cost V 1 base and J 4 bases; bases outside gene matches: 9. Germline CDR1 is SGHAT and CDR2 is FQNNGV.

Concerning this clonotype: With a much larger clone just one base away, this may be a read error. The chain couples TRBV13 to TRBJ1-2; D remains ambiguous. This CDR3 has 14 residues. Germline values: CDR1 PRHDT, CDR2 FYEKMQ (reference sequence). With 2 bases removed from V and 3 bases from J, the gap between germline ends came to 10 bases. This CDR3 is CASSLTTEDYGYTF. As DNA, the CDR3 is TGTGCCAGCAGCTTAACAACAGAGGACTATGGCTACACCTTC.

This clonotype has at least ten counts. The chain uses TRBV12-3 or TRBV12-4 and TRBJ2-6; D not resolved. The length of the CDR3 is 15 residues. Trimming pared 3 bases from V and 3 bases from J, leaving 9 bases between. CDR3 loop: CASSLPGVGANVLTF. The CDR3 region has the DNA TGTGCCAGCAGTTTGCCGGGCGTTGGGGCCAACGTCCTGACTTTC.

This chain joins TRBV12-3 or TRBV12-4 and TRBJ2-5; no definite D call. Trimming took off 6 bases at V and 4 bases at J, with 15 bases between the two ends. The CDR3 runs 14 residues. CDR3 DNA sequence: TGTGCCAGCAGCCAAGGGTGGGAACCAGAGACCCAGTACTTC. Translating gives CASSQGWEPETQYF.

CDR3 protein: CASRTFKIGTGELFF. In nucleotides, the CDR3 is TGTGCCAGCCGGACCTTCAAAATAGGCACCGGGGAGCTGTTTTTT. This sequence joins TRBV2 and TRBJ2-2; D is undetermined. With 8 bases removed from V and 4 bases from J, the gap between germline ends came to 17 bases. Germline V gives CDR1 SNHLY, CDR2 FYNNEI. CDR3 size: 15 residues.

This clonotype was detected a few times. The V gene is TRBV6-1, the J gene TRBJ1-2, with a possible D match to TRBD1 (6 bases). The CDR3 runs 15 residues. Per germline, CDR1 MNHNS and CDR2 SASEGT. With 1 base removed from V and 5 bases from J, the gap between germline ends came to 14 bases. The DNA for the CDR3 is TGTGCCAGCAGTGAAGGGGGCCGGAGGGGGTATGGCTACACCTTC. It specifies CASSEGGRRGYGYTF.

As for this clonotype: A much bigger clone sits one base away, suggesting this may be a read error. This is likely a read error, given that the CDR3 carries no conserved phenylalanine or tryptophan at its end. The chain combines TRBV4-1 with TRBJ1-1, with D hard to call. Germline CDR1 reads MGHRA; CDR2 reads YSYEKL. Trimming left V 1 base short and J 7 bases short, with 13 bases between. CDR3 length: 14 residues. The CDR3 sequence is CASSQVGGRLEAFS. Here the CDR3 DNA reads TGCGCCAGCAGCCAAGTAGGTGGGCGCCTTGAAGCTTTCTCT.

In the case of this clonotype: The germline gene is not matched at one end of the junction; a read error may be the cause. The genes are TRBV7-9 and TRBJ1-1; TRBD1 agrees at 10 bases. Germline-derived CDR1 and CDR2 are SEHNR and FQNEAQ (reference sequence). This CDR3 is 15 amino acids long. CDR3 residues: CASRRTGGLNTEAFF. The CDR3 DNA reads TGTGCCAGCAGGCGGACAGGGGGATTGAACACTGAAGCCTTCTTT.

For this clonotype: The final CDR3 position lacks the conserved phenylalanine or tryptophan, pointing to a likely read error. Because the CDR3's place on the DNA is in doubt, the DNA is left out and the CDR3 is given as listed by TCRdb. V gene TRBV7-9 combines with J gene TRBJ1-6; the D segment call TRBD1 is taken from the table without a DNA check. Germline V gene sequence: CDR1 SEHNR, CDR2 FQNEAQ (reference sequence). The CDR3 is 9 amino acids in total, end residues counted. The CDR3 here is CASSTTPGQ.

This clonotype occurred many times. The chain is built from TRBV6-1 and TRBJ2-5; 8 bases line up with TRBD2. Germline values: CDR1 MNHNS, CDR2 SASEGT. CDR3 length: 16 amino acids. V gave up 5 bases and J gave up 1 base; unmatched junction bases: 9. CDR3 region: CASSTSGGSGQETQYF. The DNA for the CDR3 is TGTGCCAGCAGTACTAGCGGTGGATCGGGCCAAGAGACCCAGTACTTC.

The gene calls are TRBV20-1 and TRBJ2-5; 8 nucleotides line up with TRBD1. This CDR3 is built from 13 residues. V was pared by 2 bases and J by 2 bases, with 1 base of the junction left unmatched. In germline, CDR1 is DFQATT, CDR2 SNEGSKA (reference sequence). The CDR3 spells CSARWDRQETQYF. In DNA form, the CDR3 reads TGCAGTGCTAGATGGGACAGGCAAGAGACCCAGTACTTC.

V is TRBV14 and J is TRBJ2-5, with D possibly being TRBD1 or TRBD2 (5 bases each). Between the trimmed V and J ends, which lost 6 bases and 4 bases, there was a span of 6 bases. CDR1 is SGHDN, CDR2 FVKESK, per germline. This CDR3 is 11 amino acids long. The CDR3, as DNA: TGTGCCAGCAGGGGACCAGAGACCCAGTACTTC. It is translated as CASRGPETQYF.

This clonotype occurred many times. The chain is built from TRBV7-9 and TRBJ2-7; D unresolved. CDR3 length: 10 amino acids. The germline V and J ends were trimmed by 8 bases and 2 bases, with 4 bases remaining between them. Per the germline V gene, CDR1 is SEHNR and CDR2 is FQNEAQ (reference sequence). The CDR3 spells CASGTYEQYF. DNA of the CDR3: TGTGCCAGCGGGACCTACGAGCAGTACTTC.

This clonotype was counted a few times. V usage is TRBV14 and J usage is TRBJ2-7, with D possibly TRBD1 on 6 matching bases. In germline, CDR1 is SGHDN, CDR2 FVKESK. Trimming removed 6 bases from V and 0 bases from J, with 15 bases in between. The length of the CDR3 is 15 residues. The CDR3 reads CASRPTGSVSYEQYF. CDR3 coding DNA: TGTGCCAGCAGGCCCACAGGGAGTGTCTCCTACGAGCAGTACTTC. The full variable domain, with the rest looked up from reference TRBV14 and TRBJ2-7, is EAGVTQFPSHSVIEKGQTVTLRCDPISGHDNLYWYRRVMGKEIKFLLHFVKESKQDESGMPNNRFLAERTGGTYSTLKVQPAELEDSGVYFCASRPTGSVSYEQYFGPGTRLTVT.

As for this clonotype: A much larger clone sits a single nucleotide away, making a read error possible. The chain combines TRBV5-1 with TRBJ2-2; D perhaps matches TRBD2 (6 bases). V lost 2 bases to trimming and J lost 6 bases, with 14 bases between them. Per the germline V gene, CDR1 is SGHRS and CDR2 is YFSETQ. CDR3 length equals 15 residues. The CDR3 DNA sequence: TGCGCCAGCAGCTTAATTCAGGGAGGCGCCGGGGAGCTGTTTTTT. This sequence encodes CASSLIQGGAGELFF.

V gene TRBV12-3 or TRBV12-4 combines with J gene TRBJ1-4; the D is unclear. V dropped 4 bases and J dropped 4 bases, with 22 bases sitting between them. CDR3 length equals 18 residues. The CDR3 region is CASSSIPGDAEINEKLFF. Here the CDR3 DNA reads TGTGCCAGCAGTTCGATCCCGGGAGACGCCGAGATTAATGAAAAACTGTTTTTT.

The rearrangement links TRBV5-1 to TRBJ1-1; TRBD1 is a possible D gene (6 bases). The ends were cut back, 0 bases at V and 14 bases at J, with 20 bases in the middle. The CDR3 runs 14 residues. CDR1 is SGHRS, CDR2 YFSETQ, per germline. For the CDR3, the DNA is TGCGCCAGCAGCTTGGTCGGGGGGGCCGGTGAGCAGTTCTTT. This gives the protein CASSLVGGAGEQFF.

Ten or more counts support this clonotype. The chain links TRBV19 to TRBJ1-5, with 9 nucleotides matching TRBD1. In germline, CDR1 is LNHDA, CDR2 SQIVND (reference sequence). This CDR3 is built from 15 residues. The V gene end was trimmed by 3 bases and the J gene end by 7 bases; junction bases not matched to a gene: 7. Here the CDR3 reads CASSIIGTGMQPQHF. CDR3 coding DNA: TGTGCCAGTAGTATTATTGGGACAGGGATGCAGCCCCAGCATTTT.

The chain combines TRBV12-3 or TRBV12-4 with TRBJ2-2; 8 nucleotides line up with TRBD2. This CDR3 is 15 amino acids long. V was clipped by 6 bases and J by 6 bases; unmatched bases: 9. The CDR3 DNA is TGTGCCAGCAGCGAGGCCAGCGGGAGCGCCGGGGAGCTGTTTTTT. This sequence encodes CASSEASGSAGELFF.

Concerning this clonotype itself: One base away lies a much larger clone, so this may be a sequencing read error. The chain uses TRBV7-8 and TRBJ1-3; D call uncertain. The CDR3 is 15 residues long. The germline CDR1 and CDR2 sequences are SGHVS and FQNEAQ. Trimming removed 6 bases at V and 0 bases at J, with 12 bases between. This chain's CDR3 is CASRHSYPSGNTIYF. The CDR3 bases are TGTGCCAGCAGGCACAGTTATCCCTCTGGAAACACCATATATTTT.

This clonotype was detected many times. This chain uses TRBV6-5 with TRBJ1-2, with D perhaps matching TRBD1 (5 bases). Germline CDR1 reads MNHEY; CDR2 reads SVGAGI. CDR3 length equals 13 residues. Between the trimmed V and J ends, which lost 5 bases and 7 bases, there was a span of 14 bases. This CDR3 reads CASSRGDSRGYTF. The CDR3, as DNA: TGTGCCAGCAGTCGGGGGGATTCGCGTGGCTACACCTTC.